Reported below is one TCR beta chain. There are 16 residues in the CDR3. V lost 4 bases to trimming and J lost 7 bases; unmatched junction nucleotides: 12. In germline, CDR1 is LNHDA, CDR2 SQIVND (reference sequence). The data stem from a study of blood T cell repertoires in COVID-19. The protocol was immunoSEQ multiplex PCR, while the TCRdb copy is restricted to in-frame clones and leaves out a portion. Found here are around 70,000 clones, approximately 90% of them singletons; the top ten hold 5.5% to 6%. Sequenced material: peripheral blood. The sequence came from a human donor in a cohort sampled during active COVID-19. The J gene is TRBJ2-2, the V gene TRBV19; 7 positions agree with TRBD1. CDR3 amino acids: CASSRLSTGLNGELFF. The CDR3 bases are TGTGCCAGTAGTAGACTGTCGACAGGGTTGAACGGGGAGCTGTTTTTT. Filled out from reference TRBV19 and TRBJ2-2, the complete variable domain reads DGGITQSPKYLFRKEGQNVTLSCEQNLNHDAMYWYRQDPGQGLRLIYYSQIVNDFQKGDIAEGYSVSREKKESFPLTVTSAQKNPTAFYLCASSRLSTGLNGELFFGEGSRLTVL.